What follows describes a single T cell receptor (beta chain). Its cognate antigen is unknown. Because the CDR3 is missing its conserved closing phenylalanine or tryptophan, this is likely a read error. The entry originates in a study of post-analysis software for immune sequencing data. About the study: The courses of disease that were included comprised relapsing-remitting, secondary progressive and progressive-relapsing multiple sclerosis. Study-wide points: TRBV segments more frequent in patients than in controls numbered five and included TRBV5-6, TRBV5-1 and TRBV20-1. Samples sharing a preparation batch grouped tightly together when assessed by F measure. Significantly decreased normalized Chao1 diversity was recorded for multiple sclerosis patients relative to controls.

Unique molecular identifiers tagged the TCR beta cDNA libraries. A population of about 0.95 to 11 million T cells gave rise to 450,000 to 500,000 cDNA molecules. One entry per CDR3 protein, called by TCRdb with MiXCR from the PCR reads. The sample has fewer than 700,000 distinct CDR3 sequences, 44% seen once. Germline lookup yields CDR1 DFQATT and CDR2 SNEGSKA (reference sequence). Trimming removed 5 bases from V and 0 bases from J, with 8 bases in between. CDR3 length: 12 residues. Sequenced: blood. V usage is TRBV20-1 and J usage is TRBJ2-7; D is unresolved. The TCR was taken from a girl aged 5 to 17 with multiple sclerosis. This chain's CDR3 is CSAPGPSYEQYL. CDR3 DNA sequence: TGCAGTGCTCCCGGGCCCTCCTACGAGCAGTACTTG.